This TCR beta chain derives from a study of shared clonotypes between healthy human individuals. The assay was immunoSEQ multiplex PCR, and TCRdb's table has in-frame clones only and misses some. The sample has approximately 1,500,000 clones, 95% to 99% seen once; the top ten hold 0.4% to 0.45%. A remark on this clone: Its antigen is undetermined.

Broader study findings: Generation probability values for non-shared clonotypes were lower than those for clonotypes shared by all four donors.

CDR3 length: 20 amino acids. The germline V gene encodes CDR1 SGHVS and CDR2 FQNEAQ. Unmatched junction bases numbered 13, after V lost 2 bases and J lost 0 bases. This receptor was identified in a man younger than 45 in good health. The rearrangement links TRBV7-8 to TRBJ2-3, with 11 bases aligning to TRBD2. The sequenced sample was naive CD4+ T cells sorted from blood. The subset here: CD45RA+ positively selected. CDR3 protein: CASSLKVLTSGSQSTDTQYF. In nucleotides, the CDR3 is TGTGCCAGCAGCTTAAAAGTTCTTACTAGCGGGAGCCAAAGCACAGATACGCAGTATTTT.